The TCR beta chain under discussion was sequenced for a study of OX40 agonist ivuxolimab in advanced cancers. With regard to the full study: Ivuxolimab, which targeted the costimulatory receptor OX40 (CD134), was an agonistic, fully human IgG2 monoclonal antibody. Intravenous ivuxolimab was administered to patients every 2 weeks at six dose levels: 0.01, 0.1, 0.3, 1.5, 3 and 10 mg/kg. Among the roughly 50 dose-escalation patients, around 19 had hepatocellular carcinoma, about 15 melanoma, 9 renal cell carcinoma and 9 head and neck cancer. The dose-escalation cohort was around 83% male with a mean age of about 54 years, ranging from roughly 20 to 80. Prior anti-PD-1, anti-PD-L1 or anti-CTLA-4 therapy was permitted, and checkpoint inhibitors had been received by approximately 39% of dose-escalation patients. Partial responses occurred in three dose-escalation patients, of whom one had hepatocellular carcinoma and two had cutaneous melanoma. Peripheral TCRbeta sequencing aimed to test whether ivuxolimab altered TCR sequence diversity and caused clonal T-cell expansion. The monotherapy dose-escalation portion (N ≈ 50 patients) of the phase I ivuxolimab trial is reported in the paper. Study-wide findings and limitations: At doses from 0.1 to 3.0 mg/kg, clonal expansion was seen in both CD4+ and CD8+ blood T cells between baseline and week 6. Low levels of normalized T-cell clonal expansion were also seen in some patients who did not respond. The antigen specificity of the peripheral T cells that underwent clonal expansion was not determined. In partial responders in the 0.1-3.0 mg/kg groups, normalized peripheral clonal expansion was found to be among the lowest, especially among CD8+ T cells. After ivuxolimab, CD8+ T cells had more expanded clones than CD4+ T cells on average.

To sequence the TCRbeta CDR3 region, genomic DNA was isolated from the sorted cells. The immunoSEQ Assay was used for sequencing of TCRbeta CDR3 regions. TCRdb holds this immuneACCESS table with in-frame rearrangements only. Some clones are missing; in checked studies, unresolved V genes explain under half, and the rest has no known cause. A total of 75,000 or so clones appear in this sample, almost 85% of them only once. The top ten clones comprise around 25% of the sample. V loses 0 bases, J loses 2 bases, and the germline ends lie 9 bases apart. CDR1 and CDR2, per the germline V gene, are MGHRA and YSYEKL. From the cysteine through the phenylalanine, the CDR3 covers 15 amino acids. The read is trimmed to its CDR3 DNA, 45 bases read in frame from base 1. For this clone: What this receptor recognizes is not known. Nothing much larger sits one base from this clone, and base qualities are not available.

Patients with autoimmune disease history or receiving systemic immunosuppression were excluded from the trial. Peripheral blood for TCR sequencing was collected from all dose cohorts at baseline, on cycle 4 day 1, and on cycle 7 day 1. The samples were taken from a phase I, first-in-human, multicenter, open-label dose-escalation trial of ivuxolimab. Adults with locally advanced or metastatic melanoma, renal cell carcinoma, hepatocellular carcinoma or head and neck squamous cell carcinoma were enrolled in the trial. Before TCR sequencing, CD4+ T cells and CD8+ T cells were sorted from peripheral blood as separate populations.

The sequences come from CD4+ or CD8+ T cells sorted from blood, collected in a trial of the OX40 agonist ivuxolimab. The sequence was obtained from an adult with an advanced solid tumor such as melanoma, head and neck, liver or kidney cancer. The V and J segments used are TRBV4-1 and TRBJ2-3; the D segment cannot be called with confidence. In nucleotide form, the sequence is TGCGCCAGCAGCCAAGAAGCCGGTTTCACAGATACGCAGTATTTT. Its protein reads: CASSQEAGFTDTQYF.